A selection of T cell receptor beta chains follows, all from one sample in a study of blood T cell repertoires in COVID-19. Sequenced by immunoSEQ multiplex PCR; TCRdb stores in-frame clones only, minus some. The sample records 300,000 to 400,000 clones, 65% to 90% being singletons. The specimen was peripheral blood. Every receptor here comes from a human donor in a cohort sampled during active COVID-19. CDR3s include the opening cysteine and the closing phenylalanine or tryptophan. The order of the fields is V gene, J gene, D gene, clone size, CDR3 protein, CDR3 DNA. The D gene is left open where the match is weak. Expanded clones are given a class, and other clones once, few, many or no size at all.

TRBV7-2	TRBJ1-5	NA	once	CASSLAGGSGREPQHF	TGTGCCAGCAGCTTAGCTGGAGGCAGCGGGCGAGAGCCCCAGCATTTT
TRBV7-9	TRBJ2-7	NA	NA	CASSVLREQYF	TGTGCCAGCAGTGTTCTCCGCGAGCAGTACTTC
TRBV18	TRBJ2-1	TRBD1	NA	CASSPLTGGADNEQFF	TGTGCCAGCTCACCCCTGACAGGGGGCGCGGACAATGAGCAGTTCTTC
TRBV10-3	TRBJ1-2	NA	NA	CAISESNPVQWYGYTF	TGTGCCATCAGTGAGTCGAATCCCGTCCAGTGGTATGGCTACACCTTC
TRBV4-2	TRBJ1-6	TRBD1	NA	CASTSQGGTANSPLHF	TGTGCCAGCACCTCACAAGGGGGGACAGCTAATTCACCCCTCCACTTT
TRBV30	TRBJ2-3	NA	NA	CAWSTNTDTQYF	TGTGCCTGGAGTACAAACACAGATACGCAGTATTTT
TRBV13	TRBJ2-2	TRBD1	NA	CASSPGTGTGELFF	TGTGCCAGCAGCCCCGGGACAGGGACCGGGGAGCTGTTTTTT
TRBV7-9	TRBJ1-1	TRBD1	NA	CASSPNRGPEDTEAFF	TGTGCCAGCAGCCCCAACAGGGGTCCGGAGGACACTGAAGCTTTCTTT
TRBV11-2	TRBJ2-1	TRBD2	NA	CASSAGTSGPYNEQFF	TGTGCCAGCAGCGCCGGGACTAGCGGCCCCTACAATGAGCAGTTCTTC
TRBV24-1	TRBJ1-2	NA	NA	CATSDLTGNYGYTF	TGTGCCACCAGTGATTTGACAGGGAACTATGGCTACACCTTC
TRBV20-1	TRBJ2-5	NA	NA	CSPSSQETQYF	TGCAGTCCTTCGTCCCAAGAGACCCAGTACTTC
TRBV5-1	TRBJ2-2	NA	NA	CASDSWGPGELFF	TGCGCCAGCGACTCTTGGGGCCCCGGGGAGCTGTTTTTT
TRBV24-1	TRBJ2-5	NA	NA	CATAAGWEETQYF	TGTGCCACCGCGGCAGGGTGGGAAGAGACCCAGTACTTC
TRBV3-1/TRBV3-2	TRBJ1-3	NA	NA	CASSQRSRGSSGNTIYF	TGTGCCAGCAGCCAAAGATCTCGGGGAAGCTCTGGAAACACCATATATTTT
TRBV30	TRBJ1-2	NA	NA	CAWSRTNTNYGYTF	TGTGCCTGGAGCCGGACAAATACAAACTATGGCTACACCTTC
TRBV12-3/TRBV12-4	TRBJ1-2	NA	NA	CASSQRQNYGYTF	TGTGCCAGCAGCCAAAGACAGAACTATGGCTACACCTTC
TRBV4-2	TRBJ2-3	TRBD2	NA	CASSQERPSGGGTQYF	TGTGCCAGCAGCCAAGAAAGGCCTAGCGGGGGTGGTACGCAGTATTTT
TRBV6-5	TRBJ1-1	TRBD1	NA	CASSSPDRAAFF	TGTGCCAGCAGTTCCCCAGACAGGGCGGCTTTCTTT
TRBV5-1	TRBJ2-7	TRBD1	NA	CASSLQGADEQYF	TGCGCCAGCAGCTTACAGGGGGCCGACGAGCAGTACTTC
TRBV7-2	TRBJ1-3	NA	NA	CASSTRQERNTIYF	TGTGCCAGCAGCACTCGACAGGAAAGAAACACCATATATTTT
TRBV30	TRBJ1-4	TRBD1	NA	CAWSQDRANEKLFF	TGTGCCTGGAGCCAGGACAGGGCTAATGAAAAACTGTTTTTT
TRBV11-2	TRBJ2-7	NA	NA	CASSPGLYDEQYF	TGTGCCAGCAGCCCCGGTCTCTATGACGAGCAGTACTTC
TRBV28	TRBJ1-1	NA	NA	CASRTLQEGNTEAFF	TGTGCCAGCAGGACGCTACAGGAGGGGAACACTGAAGCTTTCTTT
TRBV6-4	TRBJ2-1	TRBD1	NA	CASSDTDRGNEQFF	TGTGCCAGCAGTGACACAGACAGGGGCAATGAGCAGTTCTTC
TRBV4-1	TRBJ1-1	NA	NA	CASSQVGLVVSEAFF	TGCGCCAGCAGCCAAGTCGGGTTAGTGGTCTCTGAAGCTTTCTTT